Each of the 10 T cell receptor beta chains below was sequenced from the same sample in a study of graft-versus-host responses after intestinal transplantation. These receptors' targets are unknown. Sequencing was performed with immunoSEQ multiplex PCR; in TCRdb, only in-frame clones are kept and a portion is missing. This sample has 99,000 or so clones; around 92% occur once, and the top ten carry around 0.07%. The sequences come from unstimulated CD8+ T cells sorted from spleen or lymph node cells, collected before transplant. The source of these receptors is a human donor who was the organ donor for an intestinal transplant.

The chain is built from TRBV4-1 and TRBJ2-3; D ambiguous. CDR3 length equals 16 residues. V shed 1 base and J shed 3 bases, with 14 bases lying between them. Germline V gene lookup returns CDR1 MGHRA and CDR2 YSYEKL. The CDR3 spells CASSQAVAGSTDTQYF. Here the CDR3 DNA reads TGCGCCAGCAGCCAAGCCGTGGCAGGAAGTACAGATACGCAGTATTTT.

The chain joins TRBV5-6 to TRBJ1-5, with unresolved D. Between the trimmed V and J ends, which lost 0 bases and 11 bases, there was a span of 12 bases. Germline CDR1 is SGHDT and CDR2 is YYEEEE. The CDR3 has 13 residues. The CDR3 DNA is TGTGCCAGCAGCTTGGCGCTAGAGGTGTCCCAGCATTTT. Translation gives CASSLALEVSQHF.

The V gene is TRBV5-1, the J gene TRBJ1-6, with 10 bases matching TRBD1. Germline V gene lookup returns CDR1 SGHRS and CDR2 YFSETQ. The CDR3 has 14 residues. After removal of 4 bases from V and 10 bases from J, the junction contained 5 bases not matched to a gene. The CDR3 DNA follows: TGCGCCAGCAGCCCGGGGACAGGGGACTCACCCCTCCACTTT. This gives the protein CASSPGTGDSPLHF.

The chain couples TRBV27 to TRBJ2-7; perhaps TRBD1 as D (6 bases). With 5 bases removed from V and 0 bases from J, the gap between germline ends came to 11 bases. The CDR3 loop spans 14 amino acids. The germline CDR1 and CDR2 sequences are MNHEY and SMNVEV (reference sequence). The CDR3 loop reads CASSVTGTSYEQYF. CDR3 DNA sequence: TGTGCCAGCAGTGTCACAGGGACCTCCTACGAGCAGTACTTC.

The chain carries TRBV30 and TRBJ1-1, with a tentative D call TRBD1 (5 bases). The CDR3 is 15 residues long. The germline V and J ends were trimmed by 2 bases and 7 bases, with 20 bases remaining between them. CDR1 is GTSNPN, CDR2 SVGIG, per germline (reference sequence). This chain's CDR3 is CAWSIAGPHGYEAFF. CDR3 nucleotides: TGTGCCTGGAGTATCGCAGGGCCCCATGGGTATGAAGCTTTCTTT. The entire variable domain, with the rest obtained from reference TRBV30 and TRBJ1-1, is as follows: SQTIHQWPATLVQPVGSPLSLECTVEGTSNPNLYWYRQAAGRGLQLLFYSVGIGQISSEVPQNLSASRPQDRQFILSSKKLLLSDSGFYLCAWSIAGPHGYEAFFGQGTRLTVV.

The rearrangement uses TRBV10-3 and TRBJ2-7; D call uncertain. The CDR3 extends over 13 amino acids. Per germline, CDR1 ENHRY and CDR2 SYGVKD. V was cut by 6 bases and J by 0 bases, with 9 bases left in between. CDR3 amino acids: CAISPLSSYEQYF. The DNA of the CDR3 is TGTGCCATCAGCCCCCTTAGCTCCTACGAGCAGTACTTC.

This chain connects TRBV7-6 to TRBJ2-1; 8 nucleotides align to TRBD2. The germline CDR1 and CDR2 sequences are SGHVS and FNYEAQ. V shed 1 base and J 8 bases; nucleotides not matched to a gene: 7. CDR3 length: 15 residues. The DNA for the CDR3 is TGTGCCAGCAGCTTAGGAGCGGGAGTTGGGGATGAGCAGTTCTTC. It codes for CASSLGAGVGDEQFF.

The chain links TRBV5-1 to TRBJ2-2; D gene uncertain. The V end was cut by 5 bases, the J end by 0 bases, with 8 bases between. The CDR3 consists of 14 residues. From germline, CDR1 is SGHRS and CDR2 YFSETQ. This chain's CDR3 is CASRQRSNTGELFF. CDR3 nucleotide sequence: TGCGCCAGCAGGCAGCGATCGAACACCGGGGAGCTGTTTTTT.

The count of this clone is one. J is TRBJ2-1 and V is TRBV5-6; TRBD2 is a possible D gene (5 bases). V lost 5 bases and J 2 bases, leaving 17 bases between the germline ends. Germline CDR1 SGHDT, CDR2 YYEEEE. This CDR3 spans 16 amino acids. For the CDR3, the DNA is TGTGCCAGCAGTCTAAGGAGCGGAGTCACCTACAATGAGCAGTTCTTC. Encoded protein: CASSLRSGVTYNEQFF.

The chain recombines TRBV9 with TRBJ2-3; 8 bases match TRBD2. The CDR3 runs to 15 residues. With 2 bases clipped from V and 2 bases from J, the junction kept 4 bases outside the gene matches. CDR1 is SGDLS, CDR2 YYNGEE, per germline. Here the CDR3 reads CASSVAGGPTDTQYF. CDR3 nucleotides: TGTGCCAGCAGCGTCGCGGGGGGACCCACAGATACGCAGTATTTT.